This T cell receptor beta chain was recovered during a study of blood T cell repertoires in COVID-19. Study in general: COVID-19 samples, acute and convalescent, were from the United States, Italy and Spain. PBMCs, B-cell-depleted T cells, or T cells provided the cDNA or gDNA that made up the material.

How the authors handled the data: Reference gene primers were amplified, and this amplification served to estimate nucleated cell counts. TCRdb's table, derived via immunoSEQ multiplex PCR, lists solely in-frame clones and lacks some. V and J calls and clone size are given by that table; D and trimming were obtained from the DNA. The table has 90,000 to 150,000 clones, roughly four fifths seen once. Germline-derived CDR1 and CDR2 are MNHNY and SVGAGI (reference sequence). V was trimmed by 5 bases and J by 4 bases, leaving 21 bases between them. The CDR3 runs to 16 residues. The genes are TRBV6-6 and TRBJ2-7; possible D gene TRBD1, 9 bases. What was sequenced was peripheral blood. The TCR comes from a human donor in a cohort sampled during active COVID-19. The CDR3, as DNA: TGTGCCAGCAGTAATGTAGCGGGACAGGGAAATTACGAGCAGTACTTC. It encodes CASSNVAGQGNYEQYF.